This TCR beta chain derives from a study of blood T cell repertoires in COVID-19. Libraries were prepared by immunoSEQ multiplex PCR; TCRdb keeps only in-frame clonotypes and omits some of them. Among a few hundred thousand clones listed, roughly 88% were seen once. This CDR3 is 14 amino acids long. V shed 10 bases, J shed 5 bases, and the junction held 7 bases outside the gene matches. In germline, CDR1 is MNHEY, CDR2 SVGAGI. The sequencing sample was made of PBMCs or T cells enriched from blood (not recorded which). This sequence joins TRBV6-5 and TRBJ2-2; 10 nucleotides align to TRBD2. This receptor was identified in a middle-aged woman who had been exposed to COVID-19. The CDR3 loop is CATSSGGGTGELFF. The CDR3, as DNA: TGTGCCACCTCTAGCGGGGGCGGAACCGGGGAGCTGTTTTTT.